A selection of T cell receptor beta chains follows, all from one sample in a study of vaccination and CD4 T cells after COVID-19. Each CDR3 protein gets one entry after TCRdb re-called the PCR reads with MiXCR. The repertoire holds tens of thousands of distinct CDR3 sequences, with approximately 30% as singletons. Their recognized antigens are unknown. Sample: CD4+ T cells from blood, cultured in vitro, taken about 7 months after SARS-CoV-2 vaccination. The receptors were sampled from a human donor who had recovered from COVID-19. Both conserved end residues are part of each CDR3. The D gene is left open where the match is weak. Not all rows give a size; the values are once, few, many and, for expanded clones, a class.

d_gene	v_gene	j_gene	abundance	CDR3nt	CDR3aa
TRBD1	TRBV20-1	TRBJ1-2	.	TGCAGTGCCCCTATAAGGACAGGGGCTGGCTACACCTTC	CSAPIRTGAGYTF
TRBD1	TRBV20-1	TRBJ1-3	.	TGCAGTGCCGAAAGCCCGACAGGGGGCAACTCTGGAAACACCATATATTTT	CSAESPTGGNSGNTIYF
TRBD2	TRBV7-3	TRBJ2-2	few	TGTGCCAGCAGCAAACTAGCGGGAGGTAACACCGGGGAGCTGTTTTTT	CASSKLAGGNTGELFF
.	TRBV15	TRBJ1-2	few	TGTGCCACCAGCAGGGGCGGACTCCCCACTTATGGCTACACCTTC	CATSRGGLPTYGYTF
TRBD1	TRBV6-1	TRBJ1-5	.	TGTGCCAGCAGTACGGACAGGCTTAGCAATCAGCCCCAGCATTTT	CASSTDRLSNQPQHF
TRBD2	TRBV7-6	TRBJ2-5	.	TGTGCCAGCAGCTCCGGGACTAGCGGGCCCACCCAGTACTTC	CASSSGTSGPTQYF
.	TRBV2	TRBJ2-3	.	TGTGCCAGCAGTGGGTTAGGGGTAGATACGCAGTATTTT	CASSGLGVDTQYF
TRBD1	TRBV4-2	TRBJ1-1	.	TGTGCCAGCAGCCAGGCTAGGACAGGGGATGTTTGGACTGAAGCTTTCTTT	CASSQARTGDVWTEAFF
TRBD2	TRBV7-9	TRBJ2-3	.	TGTGCCGGAGCCGGGACTAGCGGTACCACAGATACGCAGTATTTT	CAGAGTSGTTDTQYF
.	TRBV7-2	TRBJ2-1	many	TGTGCCAGCAGCATGAATACCATGGGAGAGCAGTTCTTC	CASSMNTMGEQFF
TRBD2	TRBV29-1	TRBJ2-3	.	TGCAGCGTTGTGGCGGGAGCGCTCACAGATACGCAGTATTTT	CSVVAGALTDTQYF
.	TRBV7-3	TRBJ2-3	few	TGTGCCAGCAGCCTCAAGACTAGTTCATTCACAGATACGCAGTATTTT	CASSLKTSSFTDTQYF
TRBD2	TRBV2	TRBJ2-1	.	TGTGCCAGCAGTGCGACTAGCAGGGTTGAGCAGTTCTTC	CASSATSRVEQFF
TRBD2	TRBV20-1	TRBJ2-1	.	TGCAGTGCTAGAGATTCTAGCGGGACGAGCTCCTACAATGAGCAGTTCTTC	CSARDSSGTSSYNEQFF
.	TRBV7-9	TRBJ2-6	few	TGTGCCAGCAGCTTCGGGCCTAGGGGCAGGGGTGTCCCCTCTGGGGCCAACGTCCTGACTTTC	CASSFGPRGRGVPSGANVLTF
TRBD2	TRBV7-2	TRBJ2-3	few	TGTGCCAGCAGCCCCGGGACTAGCGGGAGATCAGATACGCAGTATTTT	CASSPGTSGRSDTQYF